This T cell receptor (beta chain) is drawn from a study of blood T cell repertoires in COVID-19. Looking at the study overall: T cells, B-cell-depleted T cells, or PBMCs supplied cDNA or gDNA.

The CDR3 covers 14 residues. Germline assignment: CDR1 SGHDN and CDR2 FVKESK. The V gene end was trimmed by 4 bases and the J gene end by 9 bases; junction bases not matched to a gene: 7. Authors' data handling: Estimation of nucleated cell counts relied on the amplification of reference gene primers. Sequencing was performed with immunoSEQ multiplex PCR; in TCRdb, only in-frame clones are kept and a portion is missing. Clone size and V and J calls were adopted from that table, with D and trimming inferred from the DNA. The sample carries just over 650,000 clones, about nine tenths recorded once. The receptor's source is a woman aged 18-29 years with acute or convalescent COVID-19. Sequencing was carried out using peripheral blood. The chain couples TRBV14 to TRBJ2-3; 10 nucleotides align to TRBD2. The CDR3 DNA reads TGTGCCAGCAGCCTTAGCGGGGGGCCCGGCACGCAGTATTTT. It yields the protein CASSLSGGPGTQYF.